This T cell receptor beta chain was sequenced during a study of blood T cell repertoires in COVID-19. Looking at the study overall: Samples representing acute and convalescent COVID-19 were sourced from the United States, Italy and Spain.

Germline V gene sequence: CDR1 GTSNPN, CDR2 SVGIG (reference sequence). The CDR3 is made up of 10 amino acids. V lost 2 bases, J lost 8 bases, and 6 bases lay in between. Clones were read by immunoSEQ multiplex PCR, and TCRdb kept only the in-frame ones, dropping some. Found here are roughly 100,000 clones, 82% of them singletons; the top ten hold 18%. Sequencing was performed on peripheral blood. This receptor was identified in a man older than 75 with acute or convalescent COVID-19. The chain combines TRBV30 with TRBJ1-2; D ambiguous. CDR3: CAWSPPGYTF. The CDR3 DNA reads TGTGCCTGGAGTCCTCCCGGCTACACCTTC.